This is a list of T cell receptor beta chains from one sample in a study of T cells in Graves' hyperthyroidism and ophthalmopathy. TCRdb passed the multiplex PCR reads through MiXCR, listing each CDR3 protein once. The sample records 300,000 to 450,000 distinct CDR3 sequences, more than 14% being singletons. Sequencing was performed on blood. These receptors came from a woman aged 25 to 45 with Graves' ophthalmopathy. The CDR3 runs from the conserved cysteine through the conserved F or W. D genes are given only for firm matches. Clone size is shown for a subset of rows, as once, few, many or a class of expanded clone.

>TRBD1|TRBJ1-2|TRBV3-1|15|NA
CASRPTGQGAYGYTF
TGTGCCAGCAGGCCCACGGGACAGGGGGCCTATGGCTACACCTTC
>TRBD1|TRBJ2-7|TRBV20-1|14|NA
CSARGTGSSYEQYF
TGCAGTGCTAGAGGGACAGGGTCCTCGTACGAGCAGTACTTC
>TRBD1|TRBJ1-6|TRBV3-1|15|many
CASSLGTGGNSPLHF
TGTGCCAGCAGCCTTGGGACAGGAGGAAATTCACCCCTCCACTTT
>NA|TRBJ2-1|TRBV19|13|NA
CASSISSYNEQFF
TGTGCCAGTAGTATAAGCTCCTACAATGAGCAGTTCTTC
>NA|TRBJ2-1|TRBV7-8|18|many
CASSLNPLTGVAVNEQFF
TGTGCCAGCAGCTTAAACCCCCTAACAGGGGTAGCGGTTAATGAGCAGTTCTTC
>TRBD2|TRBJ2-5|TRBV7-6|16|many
CASSLTSGGTRETQYF
TGTGCCAGCAGCCTGACTAGCGGGGGCACACGGGAGACCCAGTACTTC
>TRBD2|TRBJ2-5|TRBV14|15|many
CASSHGTSGSGTQYF
TGTGCCAGCAGCCACGGGACTAGCGGTTCAGGGACCCAGTACTTC
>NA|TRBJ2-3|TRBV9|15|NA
CASSVEPTGTDTQYF
TGTGCCAGCAGCGTAGAACCCACTGGGACAGATACGCAGTATTTT
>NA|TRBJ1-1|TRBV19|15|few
CASIPGGGPHTEAFF
TGTGCCAGTATCCCGGGTGGGGGTCCCCACACTGAAGCTTTCTTT
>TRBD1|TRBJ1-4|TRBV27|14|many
CASSMTGRGEKLFF
TGTGCCAGCAGCATGACAGGGAGAGGTGAAAAACTGTTTTTT
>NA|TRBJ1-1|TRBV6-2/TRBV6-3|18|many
CASSYSGFLILGGTEAFF
TGTGCCAGCAGTTATTCAGGTTTCCTGATCCTAGGGGGCACTGAAGCTTTCTTT
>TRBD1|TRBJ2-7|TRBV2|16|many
CASRVLPGQRAYEQYF
TGTGCCAGCAGAGTGTTACCGGGACAGAGAGCCTACGAGCAGTACTTC
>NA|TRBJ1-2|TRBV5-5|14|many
CASSLTSSSYGYTF
TGTGCCAGCAGCTTGACAAGCTCCTCCTATGGCTACACCTTC
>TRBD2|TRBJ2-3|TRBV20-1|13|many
CSATSGGTDTQYF
TGCAGTGCTACCAGCGGGGGGACAGATACGCAGTATTTT
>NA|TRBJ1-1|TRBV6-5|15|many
CASSYSRQKNTEAFF
TGTGCCAGCAGTTACTCTCGTCAGAAGAACACTGAAGCTTTCTTT
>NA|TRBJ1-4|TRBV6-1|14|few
CASSVPGATEKLFF
TGTGCCAGCAGTGTTCCAGGGGCAACAGAAAAACTGTTTTTT
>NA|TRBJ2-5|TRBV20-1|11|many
CSAREWETQYF
TGCAGTGCTAGAGAGTGGGAGACCCAGTACTTC
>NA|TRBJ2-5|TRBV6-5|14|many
CASSPPKGPETQYF
TGTGCCAGCAGTCCCCCCAAGGGGCCAGAGACCCAGTACTTC
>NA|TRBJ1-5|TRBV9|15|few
CASSVDPLINQPQHF
TGTGCCAGCAGCGTAGACCCCCTGATCAATCAGCCCCAGCATTTT
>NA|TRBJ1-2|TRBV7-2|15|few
CASSFSDPGYYGYTF
TGTGCCAGCAGCTTTAGTGACCCAGGGTACTATGGCTACACCTTC
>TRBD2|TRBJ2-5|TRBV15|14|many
CATSRGRGEETQYF
TGTGCCACCAGCAGAGGTCGGGGGGAAGAGACCCAGTACTTC
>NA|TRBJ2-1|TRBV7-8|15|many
CASSPERWRGYEQFF
TGTGCCAGCAGCCCGGAGCGGTGGAGGGGCTATGAGCAGTTCTTC
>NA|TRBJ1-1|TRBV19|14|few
CASSIRGTESEAFF
TGTGCCAGTAGTATTCGCGGGACCGAGAGTGAAGCTTTCTTT
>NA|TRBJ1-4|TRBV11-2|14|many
CASSHPYSNEKLFF
TGTGCCAGCAGCCACCCCTATTCAAATGAAAAACTGTTTTTT
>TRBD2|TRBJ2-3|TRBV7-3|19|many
CASSLEARTSGGGTDTQYF
TGTGCCAGCAGCTTAGAAGCTCGGACTAGCGGGGGGGGCACAGATACGCAGTATTTT
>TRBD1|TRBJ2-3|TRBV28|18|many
CASRLSPGQGRGSDTQYF
TGTGCCAGCAGGCTTTCTCCGGGACAGGGAAGGGGGTCAGATACGCAGTATTTT
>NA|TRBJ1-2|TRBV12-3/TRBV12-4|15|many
CASSFFDSANYGYTF
TGTGCCAGCAGTTTTTTTGACAGCGCTAACTATGGCTACACCTTC
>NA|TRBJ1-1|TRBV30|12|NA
CAWSGGWTEAFF
TGTGCCTGGAGTGGGGGTTGGACTGAAGCTTTCTTT
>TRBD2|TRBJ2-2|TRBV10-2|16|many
CASTLTSGGGTGELFF
TGCGCCAGCACCCTGACTAGCGGGGGGGGCACCGGGGAGCTGTTTTTT
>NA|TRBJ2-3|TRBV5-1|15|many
CASSLNGAGRDTQYF
TGCGCCAGCAGCTTGAATGGCGCGGGGCGGGATACGCAGTATTTT
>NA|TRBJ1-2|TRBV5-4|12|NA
CASSLTGQGYTF
TGTGCCAGCAGCCTTACAGGGCAGGGCTACACCTTC
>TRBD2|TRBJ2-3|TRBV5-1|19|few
CASSLAAGLAGTSTDTQYF
TGCGCCAGCAGCTTGGCCGCGGGACTAGCGGGGACTAGCACAGATACGCAGTATTTT
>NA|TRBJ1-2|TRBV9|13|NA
CASSVDRDKGYTF
TGTGCCAGCAGCGTAGACAGGGACAAGGGCTACACCTTC
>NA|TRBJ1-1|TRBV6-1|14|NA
CASSEFDTNTEAFF
TGTGCCAGCAGTGAATTCGACACGAACACTGAAGCTTTCTTT
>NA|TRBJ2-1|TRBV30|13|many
CAWSLGEQDEQFF
TGTGCCTGGTCTCTCGGGGAGCAGGATGAGCAGTTCTTC
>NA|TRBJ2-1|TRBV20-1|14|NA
CSARGESSYNEQFF
TGCAGTGCTAGGGGCGAAAGCTCCTACAATGAGCAGTTCTTC
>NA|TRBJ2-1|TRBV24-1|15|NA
CATSDAETEYNEQFF
TGTGCCACCAGTGATGCTGAGACAGAATACAATGAGCAGTTCTTC
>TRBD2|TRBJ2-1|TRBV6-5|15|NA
CASSRLAGSNNEQFF
TGTGCCAGCAGCAGACTAGCGGGGAGTAACAATGAGCAGTTCTTC
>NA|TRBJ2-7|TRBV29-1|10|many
CSVAPLEQYF
TGCAGCGTTGCCCCCCTGGAGCAGTACTTC
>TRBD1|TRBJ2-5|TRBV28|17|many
CASSFPTGGPFQETQYF
TGTGCCAGCAGTTTCCCTACAGGGGGCCCCTTCCAAGAGACCCAGTACTTC
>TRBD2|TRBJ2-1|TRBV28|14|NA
CASKGTSGGREQFF
TGTGCCAGCAAAGGGACTAGCGGGGGGAGGGAGCAGTTCTTC
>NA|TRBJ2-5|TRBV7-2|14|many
CATRRGTTQETQYF
TGTGCCACCAGACGAGGGACAACCCAAGAGACCCAGTACTTC
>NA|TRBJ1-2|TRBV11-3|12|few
CASSRGIYGYTF
TGTGCCAGCAGCAGGGGAATTTATGGCTACACCTTC
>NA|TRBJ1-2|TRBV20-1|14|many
CSAENQDTNYGYTF
TGCAGTGCTGAGAACCAGGATACTAACTATGGCTACACCTTC
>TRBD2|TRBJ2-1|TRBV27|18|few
CASTTVVRRGGAYNEQFF
TGTGCCAGCACCACAGTAGTACGGCGGGGGGGCGCCTACAATGAGCAGTTCTTC